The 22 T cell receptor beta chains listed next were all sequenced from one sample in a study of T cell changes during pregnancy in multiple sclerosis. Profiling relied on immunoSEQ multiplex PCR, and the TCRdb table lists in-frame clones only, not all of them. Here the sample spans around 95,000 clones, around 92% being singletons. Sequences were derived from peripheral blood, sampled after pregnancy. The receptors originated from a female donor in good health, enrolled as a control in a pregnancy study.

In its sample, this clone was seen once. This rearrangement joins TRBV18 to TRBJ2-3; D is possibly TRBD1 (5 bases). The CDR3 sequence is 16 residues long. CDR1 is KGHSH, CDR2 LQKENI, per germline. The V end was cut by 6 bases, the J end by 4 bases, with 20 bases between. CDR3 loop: CASSRQSLWGADTQYF. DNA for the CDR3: TGTGCCAGCTCTCGACAGTCACTTTGGGGCGCAGATACGCAGTATTTT. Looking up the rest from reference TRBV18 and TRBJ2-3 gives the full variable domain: NAGVMQNPRHLVRRRGQEARLRCSPMKGHSHVYWYRQLPEEGLKFMVYLQKENIIDESGMPKERFSAEFPKEGPSILRIQQVVRGDSAAYFCASSRQSLWGADTQYFGPGTRLTVL.

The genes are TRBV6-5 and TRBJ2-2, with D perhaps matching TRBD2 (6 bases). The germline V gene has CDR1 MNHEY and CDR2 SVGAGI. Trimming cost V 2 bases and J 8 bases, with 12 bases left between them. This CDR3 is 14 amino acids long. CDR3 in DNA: TGTGCCAGCAGTTACGGGACTGGACGGGGGGAGCTGTTTTTT. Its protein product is CASSYGTGRGELFF.

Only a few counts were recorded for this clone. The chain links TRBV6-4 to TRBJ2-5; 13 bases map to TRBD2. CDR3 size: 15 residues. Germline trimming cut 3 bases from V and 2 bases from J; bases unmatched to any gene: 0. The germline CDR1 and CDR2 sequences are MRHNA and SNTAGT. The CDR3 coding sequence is TGTGCCAGCAGTGAGACTAGCGGGGGGCAAGAGACCCAGTACTTC. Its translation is CASSETSGGQETQYF.

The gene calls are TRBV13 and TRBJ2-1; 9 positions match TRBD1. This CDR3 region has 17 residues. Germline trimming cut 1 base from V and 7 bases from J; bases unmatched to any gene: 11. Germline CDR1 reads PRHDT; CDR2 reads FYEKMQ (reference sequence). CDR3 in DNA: TGTGCCAGCAGCTTAGAGGGGACAGGGTGGGTTAGGAATGAGCAGTTCTTC. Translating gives CASSLEGTGWVRNEQFF.

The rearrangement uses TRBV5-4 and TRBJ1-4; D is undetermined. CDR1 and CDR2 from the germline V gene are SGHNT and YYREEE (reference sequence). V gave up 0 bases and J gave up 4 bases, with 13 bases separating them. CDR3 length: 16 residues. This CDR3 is CASSLGGSAFNEKLFF. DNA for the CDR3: TGTGCCAGCAGCTTGGGCGGGTCAGCCTTTAATGAAAAACTGTTTTTT.

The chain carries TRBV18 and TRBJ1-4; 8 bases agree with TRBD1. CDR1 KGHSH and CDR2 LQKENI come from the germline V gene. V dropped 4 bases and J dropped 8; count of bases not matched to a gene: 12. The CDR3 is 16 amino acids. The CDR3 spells CASSLYSRGPGEKLFF. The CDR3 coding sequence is TGTGCCAGCTCACTATACTCCAGGGGGCCGGGGGAAAAACTGTTTTTT.

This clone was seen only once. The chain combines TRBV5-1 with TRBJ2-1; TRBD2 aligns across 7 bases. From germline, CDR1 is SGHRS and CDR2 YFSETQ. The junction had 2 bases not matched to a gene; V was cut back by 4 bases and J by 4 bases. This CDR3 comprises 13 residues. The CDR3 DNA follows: TGCGCCAGCAGCACAGCGGGATACAATGAGCAGTTCTTC. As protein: CASSTAGYNEQFF.

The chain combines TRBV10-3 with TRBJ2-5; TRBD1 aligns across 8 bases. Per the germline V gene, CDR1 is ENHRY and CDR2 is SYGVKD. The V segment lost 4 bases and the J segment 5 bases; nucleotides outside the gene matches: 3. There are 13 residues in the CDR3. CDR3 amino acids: CAISATGEETQYF. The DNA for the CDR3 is TGTGCCATCAGTGCGACAGGGGAGGAGACCCAGTACTTC.

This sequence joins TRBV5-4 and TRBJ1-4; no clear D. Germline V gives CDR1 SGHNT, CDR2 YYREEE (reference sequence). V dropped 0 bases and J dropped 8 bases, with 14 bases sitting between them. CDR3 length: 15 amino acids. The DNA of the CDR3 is TGTGCCAGCAGCTTGGTATCTGGGTTGGAGGAAAAACTGTTTTTT. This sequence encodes CASSLVSGLEEKLFF.

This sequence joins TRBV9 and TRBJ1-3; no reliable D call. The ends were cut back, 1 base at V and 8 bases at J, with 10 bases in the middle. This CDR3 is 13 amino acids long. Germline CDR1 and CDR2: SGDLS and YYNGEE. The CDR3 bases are TGTGCCAGCAGCGTAAACCGGGGTGACACCATATATTTT. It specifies CASSVNRGDTIYF.

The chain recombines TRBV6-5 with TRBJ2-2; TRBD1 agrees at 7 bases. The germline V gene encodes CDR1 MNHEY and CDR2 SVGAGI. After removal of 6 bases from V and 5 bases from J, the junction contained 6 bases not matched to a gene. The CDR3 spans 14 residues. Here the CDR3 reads CASRKTQGTGELFF. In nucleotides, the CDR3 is TGTGCCAGCAGGAAGACACAGGGGACCGGGGAGCTGTTTTTT.

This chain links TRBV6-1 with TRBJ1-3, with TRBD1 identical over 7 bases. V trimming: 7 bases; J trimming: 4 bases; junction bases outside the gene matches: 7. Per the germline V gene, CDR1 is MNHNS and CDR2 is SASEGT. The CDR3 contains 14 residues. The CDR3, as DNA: TGTGCCAGCACCGCAACAGGGGTCGGAAACACCATATATTTT. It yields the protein CASTATGVGNTIYF.

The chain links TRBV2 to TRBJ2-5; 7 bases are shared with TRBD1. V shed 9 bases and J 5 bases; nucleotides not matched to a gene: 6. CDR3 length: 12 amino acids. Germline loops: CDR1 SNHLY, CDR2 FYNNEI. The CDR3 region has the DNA TGTGCCAGTCAGGGGGATGTTGAGACCCAGTACTTC. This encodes CASQGDVETQYF.

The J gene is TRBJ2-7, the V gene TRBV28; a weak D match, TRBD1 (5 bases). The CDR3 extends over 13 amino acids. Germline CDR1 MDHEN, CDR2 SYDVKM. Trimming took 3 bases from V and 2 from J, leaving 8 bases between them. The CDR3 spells CASSLTDAYEQYF. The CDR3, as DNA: TGTGCCAGCAGTTTGACAGACGCCTACGAGCAGTACTTC.

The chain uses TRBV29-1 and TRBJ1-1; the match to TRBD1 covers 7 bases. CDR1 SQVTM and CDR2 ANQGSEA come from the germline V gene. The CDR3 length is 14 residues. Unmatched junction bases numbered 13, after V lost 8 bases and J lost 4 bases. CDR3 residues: CSRGTNRGSTEAFF. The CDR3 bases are TGCAGCCGCGGTACCAACAGGGGTAGCACTGAAGCTTTCTTT.

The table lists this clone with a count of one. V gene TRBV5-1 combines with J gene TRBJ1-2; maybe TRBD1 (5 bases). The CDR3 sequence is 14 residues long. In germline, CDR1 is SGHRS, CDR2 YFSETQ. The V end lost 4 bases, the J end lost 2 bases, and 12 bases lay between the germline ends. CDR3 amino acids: CASSPGLGNYGYTF. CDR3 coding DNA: TGCGCCAGCAGCCCGGGACTGGGAAACTATGGCTACACCTTC.

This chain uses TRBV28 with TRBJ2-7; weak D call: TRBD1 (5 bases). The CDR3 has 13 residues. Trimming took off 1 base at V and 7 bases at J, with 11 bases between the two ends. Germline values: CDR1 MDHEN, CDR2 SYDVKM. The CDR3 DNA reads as TGTGCCAGCAGTTTATTAGGGGCAGGTGAGCAGTACTTC. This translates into CASSLLGAGEQYF.

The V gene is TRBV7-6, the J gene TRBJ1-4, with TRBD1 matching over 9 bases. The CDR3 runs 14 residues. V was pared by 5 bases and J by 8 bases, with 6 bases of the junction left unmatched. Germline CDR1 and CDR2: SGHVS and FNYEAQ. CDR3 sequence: CASSLGTGREKLFF. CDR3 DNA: TGTGCCAGCAGCCTCGGGACAGGGAGAGAAAAACTGTTTTTT.

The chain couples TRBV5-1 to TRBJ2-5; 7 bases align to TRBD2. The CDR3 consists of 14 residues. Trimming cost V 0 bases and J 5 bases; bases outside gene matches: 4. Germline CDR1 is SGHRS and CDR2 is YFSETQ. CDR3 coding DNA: TGCGCCAGCAGCTTGGGGAGCGGGAAGGAGACCCAGTACTTC. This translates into CASSLGSGKETQYF.

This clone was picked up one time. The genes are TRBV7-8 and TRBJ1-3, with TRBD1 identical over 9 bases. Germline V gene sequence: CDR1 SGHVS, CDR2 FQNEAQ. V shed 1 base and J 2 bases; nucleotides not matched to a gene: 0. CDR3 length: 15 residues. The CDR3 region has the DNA TGTGCCAGCAGCTTAGACAGGGGGCCTGGAAACACCATATATTTT. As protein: CASSLDRGPGNTIYF.

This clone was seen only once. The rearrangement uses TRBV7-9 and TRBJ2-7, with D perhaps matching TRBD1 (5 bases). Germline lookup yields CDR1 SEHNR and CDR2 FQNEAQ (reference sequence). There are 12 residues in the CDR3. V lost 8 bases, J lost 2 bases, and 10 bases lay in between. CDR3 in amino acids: CASGQGPYEQYF. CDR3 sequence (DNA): TGTGCCAGCGGGCAGGGTCCCTACGAGCAGTACTTC.

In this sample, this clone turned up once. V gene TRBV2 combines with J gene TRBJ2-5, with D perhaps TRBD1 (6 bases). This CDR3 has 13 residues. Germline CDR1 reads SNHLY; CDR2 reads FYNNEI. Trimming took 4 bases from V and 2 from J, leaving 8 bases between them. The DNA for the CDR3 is TGTGCCAGCAGTGTGGACAGACAAGAGACCCAGTACTTC. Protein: CASSVDRQETQYF.